One T cell receptor (beta chain) is described in this entry. This clone's antigen is unknown. The record has no base qualities; no much larger clone is one base away. PBMCs were isolated by Ficoll-Paque density gradient centrifugation. Sequencing was carried out with an Illumina NovaSeq 6000. TCRalpha and TCRbeta cDNA libraries were built by 5'RACE with constant-segment primers, adding sample barcodes and unique molecular identifiers. RNA was extracted from every sample with Trizol reagent. Library amplification was performed in two PCR steps, and a second sample barcode and Illumina TruSeq adapters were introduced in the second step. The libraries were sequenced on an Illumina NovaSeq using 2 x 150 bp paired-end reads. The original pipeline was this. The reads were demultiplexed and collapsed into UMI-guided consensus sequences using migec v1.2.7. With mixcr v2.1.11, UMI consensuses were aligned to TRA and TRB V and J templates and assembled into clonotypes. Clonotypes were classified as expanded or contracted when called significant by both edgeR and NoisET, with noise models trained on biological replicates. For edgeR calls, the cutoffs were a false discovery rate-adjusted p below 0.01 and a log2 fold-change threshold of 1. As an exploratory analysis of dynamics, max-normalized trajectories of the 1000 most abundant clonotypes were examined by PCA with hierarchical clustering. Separately sequenced CD4+ and CD8+ repertoires were used to assign a CD4 or CD8 phenotype to each responding clone. Starting from the raw public reads, TCRdb applied fastp trimming at Q25, assembled clones with MiXCR and retained in-frame beta chains. Every distinct CDR3 protein forms one entry, paired with its most common genes and DNA. The authors' filters were not applied to this entry. The sample table holds 540,000 or so distinct CDR3 sequences, of which roughly 22% were seen once. The ten largest clones capture approximately 12% of the sample.

This specimen comes from a study of T-cell memory formation after mild COVID-19 (dated by TCRdb to 2020 to 2023). Concerning the study at large: TCR sequence clusters from the two donors were largely donor specific. Longitudinal TCRalpha and TCRbeta repertoire sequencing tracked T-cell clones expanding and contracting after mild COVID-19 in a couple of donors. The cohort comprised two young, previously healthy adult volunteers, one female and one male.

Ends trimmed: V by 3 bases, J by 6 bases; bases unmatched to a gene: 21. The CDR3 holds 20 amino acids from the cysteine to the phenylalanine. The read is trimmed to its CDR3 DNA, 60 bases read in frame from base 1. The germline V gene sets CDR1 to SGDLS and CDR2 to YYNGEE. Findings and caveats that apply to the study as a whole: Some responding clones were found in pre-infection memory, which suggests that pre-existing cross-reactive memory T cells took part in the SARS-CoV-2 response. Contracting CD4+ clones were located mainly in the CM and EM memory subsets, whereas CD8+ clones were found to be enriched in EMRA. From day 15 to 85, contracting clones showed balanced CD4/CD8 phenotypes, whereas a second wave of clones that expanded from day 15 to 37 leaned towards CD4+. The study included only a couple of mild cases, and larger cohorts that include severe cases with pre-infection samples were judged to be necessary. Whether the second-wave clones peaking on day 37 were SARS-CoV-2 specific was not confirmed.

This clonotype was sampled from an adult woman who had mild COVID-19 (a few samples of this study predate the infection). The sample titles of this study are shuffled in the database, so cell type and time point are left out; the donor was told from shared clones. The specimen was PBMCs or a T cell subset sorted from them (not recorded which). This receptor chain uses TRBV9 and TRBJ2-3; 11 central nucleotides agree with TRBD2. The sequenced DNA: TGTGCCAGCAGCGCCCCGGTAGCGGGAGGGCCGAGGGTCCTGGATGATACGCAGTATTTT. Its amino acids are CASSAPVAGGPRVLDDTQYF.